Listed below are T cell receptor beta chains from one sample, sequenced in a study of PD-1 blockade in mismatch repair-deficient tumors. TCRdb keeps only in-frame clones here, not all; method: immunoSEQ multiplex PCR. The table lists fewer than 50,000 clones, roughly 80% of them singletons. This specimen was peripheral blood, taken 4 weeks after starting pembrolizumab. These receptors were collected from an adult with mismatch repair-deficient cancer. Each CDR3 is given with its conserved first and last residue. Each record gives: J gene, V gene, CDR3 protein.

TRBJ2-7 | TRBV28 | CASSFDLYEQYF
TRBJ1-2 | TRBV14 | CASSQGLGANYGYTF
TRBJ1-1 | TRBV5-6 | CASSLRYRENTEAFF
TRBJ2-3 | TRBV5-6 | CASSLAAGAPTDTQYF
TRBJ2-7 | TRBV30 | CAWRRGQGTYEQYF
TRBJ2-1 | TRBV6-1 | CASSEGTSSGEQFF
TRBJ2-5 | TRBV5-1 | CASSLGVLQETQYF
TRBJ2-3 | TRBV12-5 | CASGRGTGSSTDTQYF
TRBJ2-5 | TRBV5-6 | CASSAPLETQYF
TRBJ1-5 | TRBV6-5 | CASSKRQGHNQPQHF
TRBJ1-1 | TRBV7-9 | CASTPRSNTEAFF
TRBJ2-5 | TRBV5-1 | CASRPTGRDDETQYF
TRBJ2-3 | TRBV10-1 | CASSESRGSSRGDTQYF
TRBJ2-7 | TRBV11-2 | CASSLVRGMIYEQYF
TRBJ2-5 | TRBV4-2 | CASSLRTGLETQYF
TRBJ1-3 | TRBV18 | CASSTVRSLENTIYF
TRBJ2-5 | TRBV2 | CASSEVRGETQYF
TRBJ2-1 | TRBV7-6 | CASRTPRERAQVCNEQFF
TRBJ1-5 | TRBV4-1 | CASSQVAGGNQPQHF
TRBJ1-2 | TRBV10-3 | CAISDLAGGLNYGYTF
TRBJ1-5 | TRBV4-1 | CASSLPGAYPQHF
TRBJ2-4 | TRBV5-4 | CASSLAGRGFGKNIQYF
TRBJ2-3 | TRBV7-8 | CASSQSGRGTDTQYF
TRBJ2-7 | TRBV18 | CASSQGQGVSYEQYF
TRBJ1-1 | TRBV12-5 | CASGLGRQGGTEAFF
TRBJ2-7 | TRBV10-3 | CAIKTGGSTSGSYEQYF
TRBJ2-1 | TRBV6-4 | CASSERTGGYNEQFF
TRBJ2-1 | TRBV25-1 | CASGRQYNEQFF
TRBJ2-2 | TRBV4-3 | CASSPPLAGGITGELFF
TRBJ1-1 | TRBV27 | CATTRAEAFF
TRBJ2-7 | TRBV18 | CASSPGSSSSYEQYF
TRBJ2-7 | TRBV5-6 | CASRETGGIYEQYF
TRBJ2-2 | TRBV5-4 | CASSLVGGELFF
TRBJ2-5 | TRBV28 | CASGLAGAETQYF
TRBJ2-2 | TRBV7-2 | CASSLRGLAGVGELFF
TRBJ2-1 | TRBV11-2 | CASTPGWAQVKFF
TRBJ2-1 | TRBV5-1 | CASWAGGTPRSEQFF
TRBJ1-1 | TRBV11-2 | CASSAGRWNTEAFF
TRBJ2-1 | TRBV4-3 | CASSPRDRGSDEQFF
TRBJ2-3 | TRBV28 | CASSRDYLTDTQYF
TRBJ2-3 | TRBV4-1 | CASSQLERVPTDTQYF
TRBJ1-5 | TRBV19 | CASSRERQYASNQPQHF
TRBJ2-3 | TRBV5-8 | CASSLDFTDTQYF
TRBJ2-1 | TRBV27 | CASSERWGFYNEQFF
TRBJ2-3 | TRBV27 | CATRRDTQYF
TRBJ1-5 | TRBV19 | CASSISGLFNQPQHF
TRBJ2-5 | TRBV10-2 | CASRLAGGGGQETQYF
TRBJ2-3 | TRBV6-5 | CASSRTLADTDTQYF
TRBJ2-7 | TRBV5-4 | CASSFGQVSYEQYF
TRBJ2-1 | TRBV19 | CASSSRGLAGNNEQFF
TRBJ1-2 | TRBV5-1 | CASSTGQTSNYGYTF
TRBJ1-5 | TRBV19 | CASSIDHGGTQPQHF